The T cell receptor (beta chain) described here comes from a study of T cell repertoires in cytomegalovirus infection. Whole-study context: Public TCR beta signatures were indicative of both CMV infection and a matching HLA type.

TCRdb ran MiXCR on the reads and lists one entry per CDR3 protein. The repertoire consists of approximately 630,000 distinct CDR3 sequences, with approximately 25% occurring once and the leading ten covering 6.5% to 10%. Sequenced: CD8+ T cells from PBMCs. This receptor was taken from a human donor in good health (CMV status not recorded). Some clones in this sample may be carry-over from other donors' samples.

CDR3 sequence: CASSERTRRFGNYGYTF. The DNA for the CDR3 is TGTGCCAGCAGTGAGAGGACTCGAAGGTTCGGGAACTATGGCTACACCTTC. The chain combines TRBV5-6 with TRBJ1-2; unclear D gene. Germline CDR1 and CDR2: SGHDT and YYEEEE. V was pared by 5 bases and J by 2 bases, with 22 bases between. There are 17 residues in the CDR3.